This passage covers 25 T cell receptor beta chains from one sample sequenced in a study of shared clonotypes between healthy human individuals. Libraries were prepared by immunoSEQ multiplex PCR; TCRdb keeps only in-frame clonotypes and omits some of them. The table records around 2.5 million clones, 80% to 95% of them present only once. The sample was naive CD4+ T cells from PBMCs. Subset denoted: CD45RA+ positively selected. Receptors were obtained from a man in his late teens or twenties in good health. Some clones in this sample may be carry-over from other donors' samples.

The chain links TRBV2 to TRBJ2-7, with 10 bases that match TRBD2. CDR3 length: 14 residues. The V gene's germline CDR1 is SNHLY and CDR2 FYNNEI. V shed 4 bases, J shed 6 bases, and the junction held 6 bases outside the gene matches. This CDR3 reads CASSVVVAGGEQYF. The CDR3 nucleotides are TGTGCCAGCAGTGTAGTGGTAGCGGGAGGCGAGCAGTACTTC.

CDR3 nucleotide sequence: TGTGCCAGCAGTTTACTGCAAGGGGGGGAGACCCAGTACTTC. It is translated as CASSLLQGGETQYF. The chain links TRBV28 to TRBJ2-5; D may match TRBD1 or TRBD2 (6 bases each). The V and J ends lost 2 bases and 5 bases respectively, with 12 bases between them. This CDR3 is 14 amino acids long. Germline-derived CDR1 and CDR2 are MDHEN and SYDVKM.

This chain connects TRBV4-3 to TRBJ2-3; D is unresolved. The V gene lost 0 bases and the J gene lost 12 bases, with 13 bases spanning the gap. CDR3 length: 13 amino acids. Germline values: CDR1 LGHNA, CDR2 YSLEER. The CDR3 DNA reads TGCGCCAGCAGCCAAGAGGACCGCTCGAGTCAGTATTTT. Protein product: CASSQEDRSSQYF.

V gene TRBV29-1 combines with J gene TRBJ1-1; no firm D call. Trimming removed 0 bases from V and 6 bases from J, with 17 bases in between. The CDR3 loop spans 15 amino acids. CDR1 is SQVTM, CDR2 ANQGSEA, per germline. CDR3: CSVEDGRGEGAEAFF. CDR3 DNA sequence: TGCAGCGTTGAAGATGGGCGGGGAGAGGGAGCTGAAGCTTTCTTT.

The V gene is TRBV5-1, the J gene TRBJ2-3; D may match TRBD1 or TRBD2 (5 bases each). CDR3 length equals 16 residues. Per germline, CDR1 SGHRS and CDR2 YFSETQ. Between the trimmed V and J ends, which lost 4 bases and 2 bases, there was a span of 17 bases. As DNA, the CDR3 is TGCGCCAGCAGCCTGAAACTAGACAGCCTCACAGATACGCAGTATTTT. This sequence encodes CASSLKLDSLTDTQYF. Full variable domain (outside the CDR3, taken from reference TRBV5-1 and TRBJ2-3): KAGVTQTPRYLIKTRGQQVTLSCSPISGHRSVSWYQQTPGQGLQFLFEYFSETQRNKGNFPGRFSGRQFSNSRSEMNVSTLELGDSALYLCASSLKLDSLTDTQYFGPGTRLTVL.

The V gene is TRBV5-5, the J gene TRBJ1-1, with no clear D. Per germline, CDR1 SGHKS and CDR2 YYEKEE (reference sequence). The V end lost 4 bases, the J end lost 4 bases, and 11 bases lay between the germline ends. The CDR3 runs to 13 residues. CDR3 nucleotide sequence: TGTGCCAGCAGCCTAATCCGGGTCACTGAAGCTTTCTTT. This codes for CASSLIRVTEAFF.

This clone has just a few counts. The same CDR3 also results from other DNA sequences found in this sample. The rearrangement links TRBV28 to TRBJ1-2; the match to TRBD1 covers 7 bases. The CDR3 is 14 residues long. Germline V gene lookup returns CDR1 MDHEN and CDR2 SYDVKM. The J segment lost 2 bases and the V segment lost 2 bases, leaving 2 bases of the junction unmatched. This chain's CDR3 is CASSLGTVNYGYTF. The CDR3 DNA reads TGTGCCAGCAGTTTAGGGACAGTCAACTATGGCTACACCTTC.

In nucleotides, the CDR3 is TGCAGCGTTGCCCCCGCCCTAGCATCCTACGAGCAGTACTTC. It translates to CSVAPALASYEQYF. The rearrangement links TRBV29-1 to TRBJ2-7, with D tentatively TRBD2 (5 bases). Trimming shortened V by 4 bases and J by 1 base, and 14 bases separated the two germline ends. The CDR3 runs 14 residues. Germline CDR1 reads SQVTM; CDR2 reads ANQGSEA.

This clone appeared a single time. V gene TRBV28 combines with J gene TRBJ2-1, with 11 bases matching TRBD2. The CDR3 is 16 amino acids. From germline, CDR1 is MDHEN and CDR2 SYDVKM. Trimming took 4 bases from V and 3 from J; bases not matched to a gene: 5. The CDR3 sequence: CASSSAGTSGYNEQFF. CDR3 coding DNA: TGTGCCAGCAGTTCCGCCGGGACTAGCGGCTACAATGAGCAGTTCTTC. Complete variable domain (other parts from reference TRBV28 and TRBJ2-1): DVKVTQSSRYLVKRTGEKVFLECVQDMDHENMFWYRQDPGLGLRLIYFSYDVKMKEKGDIPEGYSVSREKKERFSLILESASTNQTSMYLCASSSAGTSGYNEQFFGPGTRLTVL.

This clone was counted between two and nine times. The V and J genes are TRBV19 and TRBJ1-2, with no clear D. CDR1 is LNHDA and CDR2 is SQIVND in the germline V gene (reference sequence). With 7 bases removed from V and 2 bases from J, the gap between germline ends came to 5 bases. The CDR3 is made up of 11 amino acids. The CDR3 DNA sequence: TGTGCCAGTAATTCAAACTATGGCTACACCTTC. It specifies CASNSNYGYTF.

The chain employs TRBV18 and TRBJ1-2, with D unresolved. Germline V CDR1 and CDR2: KGHSH, LQKENI. The length of the CDR3 is 12 residues. V shed 6 bases and J shed 0 bases, with 5 bases lying between them. This CDR3 reads CASSDPNYGYTF. DNA for the CDR3: TGTGCCAGCTCCGACCCTAACTATGGCTACACCTTC.

The genes are TRBV6-5 and TRBJ1-6, with TRBD1 as a possible D gene (6 bases). Germline assignment: CDR1 MNHEY and CDR2 SVGAGI. The CDR3 runs 15 residues. V lost 1 base and J lost 4, with 8 bases in between. CDR3 bases: TGTGCCAGCAGTTACTGGACAGAATATAATTCACCCCTCCACTTT. It specifies CASSYWTEYNSPLHF.

The chain is built from TRBV28 and TRBJ2-2; TRBD1 matches 8 bases. The CDR3 loop spans 16 amino acids. The germline V gene encodes CDR1 MDHEN and CDR2 SYDVKM. Unmatched junction bases numbered 4, after V lost 3 bases and J lost 1 base. The CDR3 loop is CASSFLGQGNTGELFF. In DNA form, the CDR3 reads TGTGCCAGCAGTTTTCTTGGACAGGGGAACACCGGGGAGCTGTTTTTT.

This rearrangement joins TRBV6-5 to TRBJ1-5; D perhaps matches TRBD1 (6 bases). This CDR3 comprises 13 residues. Germline-derived CDR1 and CDR2 are MNHEY and SVGAGI. Deletions cut 8 bases from V and 3 bases from J, with 11 bases between. The DNA for the CDR3 is TGTGCCAGCGGGTACAGGGACAATCAGCCCCAGCATTTT. Its protein product is CASGYRDNQPQHF.

This clone was picked up one time. V gene TRBV4-1 combines with J gene TRBJ2-5, with 8 bases that match TRBD2. CDR1 is MGHRA and CDR2 is YSYEKL in the germline V gene. V was clipped by 0 bases and J by 5 bases; unmatched bases: 11. The CDR3 length is 17 residues. The CDR3 spells CASSQDVAGGRGETQYF. CDR3 coding DNA: TGCGCCAGCAGCCAAGATGTGGCGGGAGGTCGAGGGGAGACCCAGTACTTC.

The V call is TRBV21-1, the J call TRBJ1-1; whether TRBD1, the table's D call, matches the DNA was not checked. TRBV21-1 is a known pseudogene. The CDR3 is 14 amino acids. CDR3 nucleotides: TGTGCCAGCAGCCCACAGGGGGATCGCACTGAAGCTTTCTTT. Protein sequence: CASSPQGDRTEAFF.

The table lists this clone with a count of one. This chain connects TRBV19 to TRBJ2-7; D possibly matches TRBD1 or TRBD2 (5 bases each). CDR1 and CDR2 (germline): LNHDA, SQIVND (reference sequence). The length of the CDR3 is 14 residues. The V gene lost 1 base and the J gene lost 1 base, with 8 bases spanning the gap. The CDR3 here is CASSIVWGSYEQYF. DNA for the CDR3: TGTGCCAGTAGTATAGTGTGGGGGTCCTACGAGCAGTACTTC.

The chain combines TRBV14 with TRBJ2-5, with 9 positions matching TRBD1. J gave up 0 bases and V 2 bases, and 10 bases lay outside the gene matches. CDR3 length equals 18 residues. Germline CDR1 is SGHDN and CDR2 is FVKESK. The CDR3 loop is CASSQMYRDRADQETQYF. CDR3 in DNA: TGTGCCAGCAGCCAAATGTACCGGGACAGGGCCGACCAAGAGACCCAGTACTTC.

The CDR3 loop is CARTGLAGVGADTQYF. The CDR3 DNA sequence: TGTGCCAGGACGGGACTAGCGGGAGTGGGGGCAGATACGCAGTATTTT. The chain employs TRBV6-7 and TRBJ2-3; 14 bases are shared with TRBD2. TRBV6-7 is reported as an ORF; its role is uncertain. J lost 4 bases, V lost 9 bases, and 9 bases had no gene match. The CDR3 is 16 amino acids.

The genes are TRBV15 and TRBJ2-7; 7 nucleotides line up with TRBD2. The V segment lost 3 bases and the J segment 2 bases; nucleotides outside the gene matches: 7. Germline CDR1 reads LNHNV; CDR2 reads YYDKDF (reference sequence). The CDR3 covers 15 residues. The CDR3 loop is CATSRRSSGTYEQYF. CDR3 nucleotide sequence: TGTGCCACCAGCAGGAGGTCTAGCGGAACCTACGAGCAGTACTTC.

The chain is built from TRBV28 and TRBJ2-7, with D tentatively TRBD1 (6 bases). V lost 2 bases, J lost 5 bases, and 16 bases lay in between. Germline V lookup: CDR1 MDHEN, CDR2 SYDVKM. This CDR3 is built from 15 residues. CDR3 sequence: CASSLPDQGRHEQYF. DNA for the CDR3: TGTGCCAGCAGTTTACCGGACCAGGGGAGACACGAGCAGTACTTC.

The rearrangement joins TRBV5-6 to TRBJ2-5, with 7 bases lining up with TRBD1. The CDR3 is made up of 13 amino acids. With 7 bases clipped from V and 5 bases from J, the junction kept 8 bases outside the gene matches. CDR1 SGHDT and CDR2 YYEEEE come from the germline V gene. CDR3 sequence: CASWTGSGETQYF. The CDR3 nucleotides are TGTGCCAGCTGGACAGGTTCCGGGGAGACCCAGTACTTC.

This clone was detected once. The chain joins TRBV5-1 to TRBJ2-3, with D perhaps assigned TRBD1 or TRBD2 (5 bases each). Per germline, CDR1 SGHRS and CDR2 YFSETQ. This CDR3 is 13 amino acids long. Trimming took 4 bases from V and 5 from J, leaving 11 bases between them. CDR3 in amino acids: CASSPGGGDTQYF. CDR3 DNA sequence: TGCGCCAGCAGCCCGGGTGGGGGAGATACGCAGTATTTT. The full variable domain, rest sourced from reference TRBV5-1 and TRBJ2-3, is KAGVTQTPRYLIKTRGQQVTLSCSPISGHRSVSWYQQTPGQGLQFLFEYFSETQRNKGNFPGRFSGRQFSNSRSEMNVSTLELGDSALYLCASSPGGGDTQYFGPGTRLTVL.

This clone was observed once. The chain has TRBV4-2 and TRBJ1-3, with 10 bases lining up with TRBD1. The CDR3 has 16 amino acids. With 8 bases clipped from V and 2 bases from J, the junction kept 9 bases outside the gene matches. CDR1 LGHNA and CDR2 YNFKEQ come from the germline V gene. CDR3 sequence reads: CASGDRGVDPGNTIYF. CDR3 bases: TGTGCCAGCGGGGACAGGGGAGTAGATCCTGGAAACACCATATATTTT.

The chain links TRBV14 to TRBJ2-2; TRBD1 is a possible D gene (6 bases). The germline V gene encodes CDR1 SGHDN and CDR2 FVKESK. This CDR3 is 13 amino acids long. V lost 5 bases, J lost 6 bases, and 10 bases lay in between. CDR3: CASSGQFAGELFF. The DNA for the CDR3 is TGTGCCAGCAGCGGACAGTTCGCCGGGGAGCTGTTTTTT.